This T cell receptor (beta chain) was recovered during a study of regulatory T cells in long-lasting Graves disease. Time point in this sample: newly diagnosed GD, antithyroid drugs for less than 3 months. RNA extracted from PBMCs served as the sequencing template. The CDR3 sequence is 15 residues long. Per germline, CDR1 MGHDK and CDR2 SYGVNS. Trimming cost V 3 bases and J 3 bases, with 14 bases left between them. CDR3 regions were amplified by Arm-PCR using iRepertoire HTBI primers to build TCR beta libraries. From the multiplex PCR reads, TCRdb called clonotypes with MiXCR, one entry per CDR3 protein. Among approximately 350,000 distinct CDR3 sequences listed, around 17% were seen once. This same sample was also part of a study on T cells in Graves' hyperthyroidism and ophthalmopathy.

V and J are TRBV25-1 and TRBJ1-1; TRBD1 is a possible D gene (5 bases). Sequenced here: peripheral blood mononuclear cells (PBMCs), sampled at new diagnosis, from a patient treated with antithyroid drugs. The origin of this receptor is a middle-aged man with Graves disease. The CDR3 reads CASSDSTAGDTEAFF. The CDR3 nucleotides read TGTGCCAGCAGTGACTCGACAGCGGGGGACACTGAAGCTTTCTTT.